This T cell receptor (beta chain) was sequenced in a study of T cell responses to AZD1222 COVID-19 vaccine. Study-wide results and caveats: The donor group comprised mostly white British people and more females; the analysis possibly underestimated clonal diversity. Spike as a whole was targeted by vaccine-associated CD4 TCRs, dominant at 160-218 and 743-854. Unmutated variant regions are reportedly targeted by nearly half of spike-specific TCRs.

The germline V and J ends were trimmed by 1 base and 4 bases, with 13 bases remaining between them. This CDR3 comprises 15 residues. Per the germline V gene, CDR1 is LGHDT and CDR2 is YNNKEL (reference sequence). Profiled with immunoSEQ multiplex PCR; TCRdb holds only in-frame clones, not every one. The table records some 170,000 clones, around 90% of them present only once. In its sample, this clone was seen once. No antigen is known for it. The chain uses TRBV3-1 (or the pseudogene TRBV3-2) and TRBJ1-2; D is perhaps TRBD1 (6 bases). This clonotype was sampled from an adult who received the MenACWY meningococcal vaccine as a control. The sample in question was peripheral blood, obtained 28 days after the second dose of the MenACWY control vaccine. CDR3: CASSQVPGEAYGYTF. In DNA, the CDR3 is TGTGCCAGCAGCCAAGTACCAGGGGAGGCCTATGGCTACACCTTC.